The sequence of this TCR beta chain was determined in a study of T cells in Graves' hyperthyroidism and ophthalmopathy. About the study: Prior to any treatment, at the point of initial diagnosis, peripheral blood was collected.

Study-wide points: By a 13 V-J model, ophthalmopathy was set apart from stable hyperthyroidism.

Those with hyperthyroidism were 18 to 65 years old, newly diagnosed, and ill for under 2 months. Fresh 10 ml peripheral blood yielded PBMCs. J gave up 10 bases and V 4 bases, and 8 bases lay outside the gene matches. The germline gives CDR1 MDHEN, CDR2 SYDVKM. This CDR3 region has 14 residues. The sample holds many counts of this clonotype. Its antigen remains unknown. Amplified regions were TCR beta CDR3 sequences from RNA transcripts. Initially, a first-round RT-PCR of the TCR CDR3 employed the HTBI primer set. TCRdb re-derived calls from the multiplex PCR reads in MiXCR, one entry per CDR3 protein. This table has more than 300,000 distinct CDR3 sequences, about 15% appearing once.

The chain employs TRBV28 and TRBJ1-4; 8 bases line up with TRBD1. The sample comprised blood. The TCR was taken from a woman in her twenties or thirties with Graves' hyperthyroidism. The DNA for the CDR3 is TGTGCCAGCAGTTCTCCGGGACAGGCCTCAAAACTGTTTTTT. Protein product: CASSSPGQASKLFF.